This T cell receptor (beta chain) was sequenced during a study of blood T cell repertoires in COVID-19 (dated by TCRdb to the early 2020s). General notes on the study: Samples from collaborators originated in the United States, Italy and Spain and spanned both the acute and convalescent phases of COVID-19. The dataset comprised deeply sampled blood TCRbeta repertoires from subjects exposed to, actively infected with, or recovered from COVID-19. HLA class I and class II types, where available, came from metadata supplied by the sample provider rather than from assay-based typing. Samples were obtained from the ongoing ImmuneRACE study (first 160 participants) and from some 1,200 subjects provided by 6 global collaborators. The prospective study material was composed of cDNA or gDNA derived from T cells, B-cell-depleted T cells, or PBMCs. The repertoires were made available in a free public database intended to serve as a resource for research on the immune response to SARS-CoV-2. Sample metadata almost always included a de-identified subject ID, COVID-19 status, age in years and sex.

The immunoSEQ Assay, a bias-controlled multiplex PCR, was used to amplify TCRbeta CDR3 regions from genomic DNA. The original methods were these. Nucleated cell counts per sample were estimated from amplification of reference gene primers within the assay. To quantify the absolute abundance of each unique TCRbeta CDR3 rearrangement, sequence reads were collapsed and filtered. For each sample, productive Simpson clonality was calculated by taking the square root of Simpson's diversity index across productive rearrangements. Sourced from immuneACCESS, this table was stored by TCRdb with only in-frame sequences that have V and J called. A share of the clones is absent; for the studies checked, an unresolved V gene accounts for under half, and the remainder has no known explanation. That table is the source of V, J and clone size, and D and trimming were worked out from the DNA. This sample holds 20,000 to 25,000 clones; 80% to 95% were observed only once. Clones ranked in the top ten supply 7.4% of the sample.

Details on this clone: Its recognized antigen is unknown. At one boundary the junction diverges from the germline segment, which might be a read error.

General conclusions and limits of the study: Clinical and demographic metadata were provided uncurated, with the amount varying by source and participant.

Collaborating institutions collected whole blood in K2EDTA tubes following their own protocols. For TCRbeta analysis, collaborator samples were shipped as frozen whole blood, as isolated PBMCs, or as DNA extracted from either sample type. As encoded in the germline V gene, CDR1 is SGHTA while CDR2 is FQGNSA. Including cysteine and phenylalanine, the CDR3 has 11 amino acids. Only CDR3 DNA is held: 33 bases, read in frame from base 1. The sequence links TRBV7-2 to TRBJ2-7, with TRBD2 identical over 7 junction bases. The material sequenced was peripheral blood. This receptor was obtained from a man aged 70 or older with active COVID-19. The CDR3 has the sequence CASSSTRTSSF. The bases are TGTGCCAGCAGTTCTACTAGGACTAGTTCCTTC.